This T cell receptor (beta chain) was identified in a study of response to subunit inactivated influenza vaccine. Broader study findings: There was a suggestion from the authors that each seasonal influenza vaccination recruits few new T cells.

One entry per CDR3 protein results from TCRdb running MiXCR on the RT-PCR reads. This repertoire shows under 750,000 distinct CDR3 sequences, approximately 12% found once; its top ten account for roughly a tenth. J lost 5 bases, V lost 4 bases, and 7 bases had no gene match. The CDR3 is 14 residues long. Germline V lookup: CDR1 MNHNS, CDR2 SASEGT. This clonotype has a handful of counts. The antigen remains unidentified. The chain links TRBV6-1 to TRBJ1-2; 7 nucleotides line up with TRBD1. The receptor was derived from a man aged 45-65 years who received an inactivated influenza vaccine. Sequenced material: PBMCs from blood, taken on the day of vaccination. As DNA, the CDR3 is TGTGCCAGCAGTGGAGGGACAGCTCTATATGGCTACACCTTC. Amino acids: CASSGGTALYGYTF.